The next 28 T cell receptor beta chains were all read from a single sample in a study of shared clonotypes between healthy human individuals. Sequencing was performed with immunoSEQ multiplex PCR; in TCRdb, only in-frame clones are kept and a portion is missing. Among around 580,000 clones listed, 95% to 98% were seen once. The naive CD8 subset, CD45RO-negative cells positively selected for CCR7, excluded terminally differentiated effector memory CD45RA+ cells. Source material: naive CD8+ T cells sorted from blood. Source of these receptors: a man under 40 in good health.

The chain combines TRBV5-6 with TRBJ2-7; 8 nucleotides agree with TRBD1. From germline, CDR1 is SGHDT and CDR2 YYEEEE. The trim removed 2 bases at V and 4 bases at J, leaving 11 bases unmatched. This CDR3 has 16 residues. Here the CDR3 DNA reads TGTGCCAGCAGCTTAGGACAGGGCGCTAAAAGGTACGAGCAGTACTTC. Translating it yields CASSLGQGAKRYEQYF.

This chain connects TRBV27 to TRBJ2-7, with D possibly matching TRBD2 (6 bases). The CDR3 is 14 amino acids. With 2 bases removed from V and 2 bases from J, the gap between germline ends came to 10 bases. The germline gives CDR1 MNHEY, CDR2 SMNVEV (reference sequence). In DNA, the CDR3 is TGTGCCAGCAGTTTAGGGGGGTGGGCCTACGAGCAGTACTTC. Its protein product is CASSLGGWAYEQYF.

The chain combines TRBV7-3 with TRBJ2-1, with TRBD2 matching 10 bases. CDR1 is SGHTA, CDR2 FQGTGA, per germline. Unmatched junction bases numbered 11, after V lost 5 bases and J lost 7 bases. The CDR3 is 16 residues long. Here the CDR3 reads CASSHLAGVSGNEQFF. The CDR3 region has the DNA TGTGCCAGCAGCCATCTAGCGGGAGTCTCCGGGAATGAGCAGTTCTTC.

V usage is TRBV12-5 and J usage is TRBJ2-5; either TRBD1 or TRBD2 may supply D (5 bases each). The CDR3 totals 15 residues. With 5 bases removed from V and 2 bases from J, the gap between germline ends came to 15 bases. Germline values: CDR1 LGHNT, CDR2 FRNRAP. Here the CDR3 reads CASGLHGAVQETQYF. The DNA for the CDR3 is TGTGCTAGTGGTCTCCACGGGGCGGTACAAGAGACCCAGTACTTC.

V is TRBV9 and J is TRBJ2-4, with D unresolved. The ends were cut back, 4 bases at V and 0 bases at J, with 14 bases in the middle. CDR1 is SGDLS and CDR2 is YYNGEE in the germline V gene. This CDR3 is 16 amino acids long. The DNA for the CDR3 is TGTGCCAGCAGCCTCTGGACGTTACTAGCCAAAAACATTCAGTACTTC. This codes for CASSLWTLLAKNIQYF.

The genes are TRBV7-8 and TRBJ2-7; D is possibly TRBD1 or TRBD2 (5 bases each). The V end was cut by 1 base, the J end by 5 bases, with 15 bases between. Germline V gene sequence: CDR1 SGHVS, CDR2 FQNEAQ. The CDR3 extends over 15 amino acids. The CDR3 DNA sequence: TGTGCCAGCAGCTTAGGAGGGGTCAGGGTCGACGAGCAGTACTTC. Residues: CASSLGGVRVDEQYF.

The chain employs TRBV4-1 and TRBJ2-3; TRBD2 is a possible D gene (6 bases). The CDR3 totals 16 residues. Trimming pared 7 bases from V and 1 base from J, leaving 18 bases between. Germline lookup yields CDR1 MGHRA and CDR2 YSYEKL. The chain's CDR3 is CASNLVEAGRTDTQYF. The CDR3, as DNA: TGCGCCAGCAATCTGGTCGAGGCGGGACGCACAGATACGCAGTATTTT.

The V and J genes are TRBV9 and TRBJ2-5, with D uncertain. This CDR3 has 15 amino acids. CDR1 and CDR2 from the germline V gene are SGDLS and YYNGEE. V was clipped by 2 bases and J by 4 bases, with 15 bases between them. The CDR3 DNA reads TGTGCCAGCAGCGTTGGAGTAGGCTTACGAGAGACCCAGTACTTC. It encodes CASSVGVGLRETQYF. Variable domain in full (rest from reference TRBV9 and TRBJ2-5): DSGVTQTPKHLITATGQRVTLRCSPRSGDLSVYWYQQSLDQGLQFLIQYYNGEERAKGNILERFSAQQFPDLHSELNLSSLELGDSALYFCASSVGVGLRETQYFGPGTRLLVL.

J is TRBJ2-1 and V is TRBV28; 8 bases match TRBD2. V shed 4 bases, J shed 4 bases, and the junction held 9 bases outside the gene matches. The CDR3 runs to 16 residues. Germline V gene data show CDR1 as MDHEN and CDR2 as SYDVKM. CDR3 DNA sequence: TGTGCCAGCAGTTCCCAGCGGGAGTTGAATTACAATGAGCAGTTCTTC. It yields the protein CASSSQRELNYNEQFF.

The genes are TRBV19 and TRBJ2-7; 7 bases are shared with TRBD1. There are 14 residues in the CDR3. J gave up 4 bases and V 4 bases, and 7 bases lay outside the gene matches. The germline gives CDR1 LNHDA, CDR2 SQIVND (reference sequence). CDR3 sequence (DNA): TGTGCCAGTAGTACTACGAGGACAGGATACGAGCAGTACTTC. This gives the protein CASSTTRTGYEQYF.

The sample holds one count of this clone. The chain employs TRBV29-1 and TRBJ2-5, with 9 nucleotides matching TRBD1. CDR1 and CDR2 (germline): SQVTM, ANQGSEA. V was pared by 5 bases and J by 2 bases, with 9 bases of the junction left unmatched. This CDR3 comprises 15 residues. CDR3 coding DNA: TGCAGCGTTATACGGACAGGGGACATGCAAGAGACCCAGTACTTC. This sequence encodes CSVIRTGDMQETQYF. The variable domain in full, completed from reference TRBV29-1 and TRBJ2-5, reads SAVISQKPSRDICQRGTSLTIQCQVDSQVTMMFWYRQQPGQSLTLIATANQGSEATYESGFVIDKFPISRPNLTFSTLTVSNMSPEDSSIYLCSVIRTGDMQETQYFGPGTRLLVL.

V gene TRBV27 combines with J gene TRBJ2-7; TRBD2 aligns across 7 bases. Trimming cost V 0 bases and J 2 bases; bases outside gene matches: 7. The CDR3 contains 16 residues. In germline, CDR1 is MNHEY, CDR2 SMNVEV (reference sequence). The CDR3 region has the DNA TGTGCCAGCAGTTTATCGTTTCTGGGACTACCCTACGAGCAGTACTTC. It codes for CASSLSFLGLPYEQYF.

The CDR3 DNA is TGTGCCAGCAGTTACCCGGGAGACCCTTCTCAGCAGTACTTC. Its translation is CASSYPGDPSQQYF. The chain uses TRBV27 and TRBJ2-7, with D possibly being TRBD2 (6 bases). Germline V gene sequence: CDR1 MNHEY, CDR2 SMNVEV (reference sequence). V lost 4 bases and J 8 bases, leaving 18 bases between the germline ends. The CDR3 consists of 14 residues.

V is TRBV5-4 and J is TRBJ2-5, with 9 bases lining up with TRBD1. Germline CDR1 is SGHNT and CDR2 is YYREEE (reference sequence). CDR3 size: 15 residues. After removal of 3 bases from V and 3 bases from J, the junction contained 6 bases not matched to a gene. The CDR3 DNA reads TGTGCCAGCAGCTCCGGGACAGGGTTTGAAGAGACCCAGTACTTC. This codes for CASSSGTGFEETQYF.

This chain links TRBV6-1 with TRBJ1-2; 8 positions agree with TRBD1. The ends lost 4 bases at V and 7 bases at J; junction bases unmatched: 11. The CDR3 has 15 amino acids. The V gene's germline CDR1 is MNHNS and CDR2 SASEGT. CDR3 in DNA: TGTGCCAGCAGTGCCCCAGGAGGACAGGGATCTGGCTACACCTTC. It is translated as CASSAPGGQGSGYTF.

The chain links TRBV30 to TRBJ1-5, with a possible D match to TRBD1 (6 bases). The CDR3 is 15 amino acids. Germline lookup yields CDR1 GTSNPN and CDR2 SVGIG (reference sequence). The V and J ends lost 4 bases and 2 bases respectively, with 15 bases between them. The DNA of the CDR3 is TGTGCCTGGACCGGGGGCGAATATGGCAATCAGCCCCAGCATTTT. Encoded protein: CAWTGGEYGNQPQHF. The variable domain in full, with the rest retrieved from reference TRBV30 and TRBJ1-5, is SQTIHQWPATLVQPVGSPLSLECTVEGTSNPNLYWYRQAAGRGLQLLFYSVGIGQISSEVPQNLSASRPQDRQFILSSKKLLLSDSGFYLCAWTGGEYGNQPQHFGDGTRLSIL.

This clone was seen once. This sequence joins TRBV5-1 and TRBJ2-1; no definite D call. Germline V gene sequence: CDR1 SGHRS, CDR2 YFSETQ. The CDR3 has 16 residues. The V end was cut by 1 base, the J end by 2 bases, with 13 bases between. In DNA, the CDR3 is TGCGCCAGCAGCTTGAGGTCAGATGGCGCCTACAATGAGCAGTTCTTC. Amino acid sequence: CASSLRSDGAYNEQFF.

The chain recombines TRBV7-9 with TRBJ1-2; D is possibly TRBD1 (6 bases). Germline CDR1 reads SEHNR; CDR2 reads FQNEAQ (reference sequence). V was trimmed by 6 bases and J by 6 bases, leaving 20 bases between them. This CDR3 region has 15 residues. The CDR3 loop reads CASRQSPRGEDGYTF. In DNA, the CDR3 is TGTGCCAGCAGACAGTCCCCAAGGGGGGAAGATGGCTACACCTTC.

The chain is built from TRBV7-6 and TRBJ1-2, with 9 positions matching TRBD1. With 4 bases clipped from V and 2 bases from J, the junction kept 11 bases outside the gene matches. The CDR3 is 17 amino acids. CDR1 is SGHVS, CDR2 FNYEAQ, per germline. DNA for the CDR3: TGTGCCAGCAGCTCGTCCCCCGGGACAGGGAAGAACTATGGCTACACCTTC. It encodes CASSSSPGTGKNYGYTF.

The rearrangement uses TRBV5-1 and TRBJ2-7; 7 nucleotides align to TRBD1. CDR3 size: 15 residues. The germline CDR1 and CDR2 sequences are SGHRS and YFSETQ. The V segment lost 3 bases and the J segment 5 bases; nucleotides outside the gene matches: 11. DNA of the CDR3: TGCGCCAGCAGCTCCTACCCAGACAGGGATGACGAGCAGTACTTC. Translation gives CASSSYPDRDDEQYF.

The chain carries TRBV27 and TRBJ1-2; 8 bases fit TRBD1. CDR3 size: 15 residues. Germline V CDR1 and CDR2: MNHEY, SMNVEV (reference sequence). V dropped 3 bases and J dropped 2; count of bases not matched to a gene: 5. The CDR3 sequence is CASSFSWTGNYGYTF. Here the CDR3 DNA reads TGTGCCAGCAGTTTCTCCTGGACAGGGAACTATGGCTACACCTTC.

This clone has a single count. This rearrangement joins TRBV2 to TRBJ2-1; 11 bases fit TRBD1. The CDR3 runs 16 residues. Losses at the gene ends were 6 bases for V and 6 bases for J; bases not matched to a gene: 10. Germline V gene lookup returns CDR1 SNHLY and CDR2 FYNNEI. The CDR3 nucleotides read TGTGCCAGCAGCCACGAGGACAGGGGGCATTTCAATGAGCAGTTCTTC. It yields the protein CASSHEDRGHFNEQFF.

The chain links TRBV29-1 to TRBJ1-2; D might be TRBD1 (5 bases). The CDR3 sequence is 16 residues long. The V gene lost 1 base and the J gene lost 4 bases, with 19 bases spanning the gap. Germline V lookup: CDR1 SQVTM, CDR2 ANQGSEA. The CDR3 is CSVEGPVGQGSYGYTF. DNA of the CDR3: TGCAGCGTTGAAGGCCCTGTCGGGCAGGGAAGCTATGGCTACACCTTC.

A single count supports this clone. The chain recombines TRBV5-5 with TRBJ2-7, with D unclear. The CDR3 totals 12 residues. The germline V and J ends were trimmed by 0 bases and 3 bases, with 4 bases remaining between them. Germline V gene data show CDR1 as SGHKS and CDR2 as YYEKEE (reference sequence). Here the CDR3 reads CASSLADYEQYF. The CDR3 DNA reads TGTGCCAGCAGCTTGGCAGACTACGAGCAGTACTTC.

The rearrangement joins TRBV2 to TRBJ2-7; D not resolved. V lost 6 bases, J lost 11 bases, and 17 bases lay in between. The germline gives CDR1 SNHLY, CDR2 FYNNEI. The CDR3 runs to 12 residues. This CDR3 reads CASRGIRQSKYF. Written as DNA, the CDR3 is TGTGCCAGCAGGGGTATTAGGCAGAGCAAGTACTTC.

Only one count was recorded for this clone. This chain joins TRBV5-1 and TRBJ2-7; 8 bases agree with TRBD1. The V gene end was trimmed by 4 bases and the J gene end by 7 bases; junction bases not matched to a gene: 10. This CDR3 has 14 residues. The germline V gene encodes CDR1 SGHRS and CDR2 YFSETQ. CDR3 DNA sequence: TGCGCCAGCAGCCTCGGACAGGGCGCCCTGGAGCAGTACTTC. This sequence encodes CASSLGQGALEQYF.

Comments on this clone: At one end the junction does not follow the germline gene, possibly because of a read error. This sample includes further DNA sequences coding for the same CDR3. The J gene is TRBJ2-3, the V gene TRBV20-1; D is uncertain. The length of the CDR3 is 10 residues. Germline V gene data show CDR1 as DFQATT and CDR2 as SNEGSKA (reference sequence). The CDR3 region is CSPSTDTQYF. CDR3 sequence (DNA): TGCAGTCCTAGCACAGATACGCAGTATTTT.

The CDR3, as DNA: TGTGCCAGCAGCTTATCCTTCTCATTAACGGACACCATATATTTT. Its protein product is CASSLSFSLTDTIYF. The rearrangement links TRBV11-3 to TRBJ1-3; no reliable D call. V lost 2 bases and J lost 8, with 16 bases in between. The CDR3 contains 15 residues. CDR1 and CDR2 (germline): SGHNT, YENEEA.